This T cell receptor beta chain is drawn from a study of blood T cell repertoires in COVID-19. Looking at the study overall: Samples taken during acute and convalescent COVID-19 were collected in the United States, Italy and Spain. From T cells, B-cell-depleted T cells, or PBMCs came the material, which was cDNA or gDNA.

In the authors' methods: Amplification of reference gene primers provided the estimated nucleated cell counts. Only in-frame clones appear in the TCRdb table, and some are missing; sequencing was by immunoSEQ multiplex PCR. V and J calls and clone size are copied from that table; D and trimming were computed from the DNA. This sample yields 130,000 or so clones, of which 87% are seen a single time; roughly 2.5% belongs to the top ten. With regard to this clone: One junction end disagrees with the germline gene, perhaps due to a read error.

CDR3 size: 12 residues. The germline V gene has CDR1 SGHTA and CDR2 FQGTGA. This sequence originates from a man aged 45 to 65 with active COVID-19. The rearrangement links TRBV7-3 to TRBJ1-2; 8 positions match TRBD1. Sequencing was done on a sample of peripheral blood. This chain's CDR3 is CASSLFRDRLIF. CDR3 in DNA: TGTGCCAGCAGCTTATTCCGGGACAGGCTTATCTTC.